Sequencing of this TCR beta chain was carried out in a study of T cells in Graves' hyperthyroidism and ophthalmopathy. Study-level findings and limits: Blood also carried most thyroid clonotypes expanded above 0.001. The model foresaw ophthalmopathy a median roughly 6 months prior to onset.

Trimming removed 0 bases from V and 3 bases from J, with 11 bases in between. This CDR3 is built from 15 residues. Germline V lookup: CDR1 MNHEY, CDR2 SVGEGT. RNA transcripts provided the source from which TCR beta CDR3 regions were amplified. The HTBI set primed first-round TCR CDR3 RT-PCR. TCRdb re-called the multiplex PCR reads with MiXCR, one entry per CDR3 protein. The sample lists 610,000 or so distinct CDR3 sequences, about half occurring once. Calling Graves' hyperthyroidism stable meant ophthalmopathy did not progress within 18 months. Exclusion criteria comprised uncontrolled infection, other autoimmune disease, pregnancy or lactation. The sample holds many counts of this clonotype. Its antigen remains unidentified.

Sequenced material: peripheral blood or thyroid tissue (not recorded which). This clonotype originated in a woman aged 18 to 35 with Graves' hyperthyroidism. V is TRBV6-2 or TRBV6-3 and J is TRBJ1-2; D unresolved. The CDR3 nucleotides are TGTGCCAGCAGTTACTCGACTGGTGGAGACTATGGCTACACCTTC. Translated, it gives CASSYSTGGDYGYTF.